A single sample gave rise to the 11 T cell receptor beta chains below, sequenced in a study of blood T cell repertoires in COVID-19. Sequencing used immunoSEQ multiplex PCR; TCRdb keeps in-frame clones, though not all of them. Found here are hundreds of thousands of clones, roughly 86% of them singletons; the top ten hold around 3%. Sequencing was performed on peripheral blood. These receptors all come from a man aged 55 to 70 with acute or convalescent COVID-19.

The rearrangement joins TRBV15 to TRBJ1-5; TRBD1 is a possible D gene (5 bases). Germline assignment: CDR1 LNHNV and CDR2 YYDKDF (reference sequence). The CDR3 covers 14 residues. The V gene lost 5 bases and the J gene lost 5 bases, with 13 bases spanning the gap. Here the CDR3 reads CATSGGDGYQPQHF. The CDR3 nucleotides read TGTGCCACCAGCGGGGGGGATGGTTATCAGCCCCAGCATTTT.

The CDR3 DNA reads TGTGCCACCAGCGCCGGGACAGGGTTTGGCTACGAGCAGTACTTC. This sequence encodes CATSAGTGFGYEQYF. The V and J genes are TRBV15 and TRBJ2-7; 9 bases fit TRBD1. Trimming took 5 bases from V and 3 from J; bases not matched to a gene: 8. From germline, CDR1 is LNHNV and CDR2 YYDKDF (reference sequence). This CDR3 spans 15 amino acids.

V and J are TRBV6-5 and TRBJ1-1; no reliable D call. The CDR3 has 12 amino acids. V lost 10 bases, J lost 3 bases, and 12 bases lay in between. Per germline, CDR1 MNHEY and CDR2 SVGAGI. CDR3: CATSGWDTEAFF. As DNA, the CDR3 is TGTGCCACCTCGGGGTGGGACACTGAAGCTTTCTTT.

This chain uses TRBV12-3 or TRBV12-4 with TRBJ2-7, with D possibly TRBD1 on 5 matching bases. The CDR3 is made up of 13 amino acids. Trimming took 1 base from V and 9 from J, leaving 13 bases between them. CDR3 sequence reads: CASSLGPGKGQYF. CDR3 coding DNA: TGTGCCAGCAGTTTAGGACCAGGGAAGGGGCAGTACTTC.

This chain joins TRBV12-3 or TRBV12-4 and TRBJ1-6; D is perhaps TRBD1 (6 bases). This CDR3 is built from 13 residues. V shed 6 bases and J shed 9 bases, with 12 bases lying between them. CDR3 region: CASSQDRISPLHF. The CDR3 DNA follows: TGTGCCAGCAGCCAGGACAGAATTTCACCCCTCCACTTT.

The chain employs TRBV15 and TRBJ2-7; 9 bases fit TRBD1. The junction had 3 bases not matched to a gene; V was cut back by 5 bases and J by 4 bases. The CDR3 contains 13 residues. Per the germline V gene, CDR1 is LNHNV and CDR2 is YYDKDF (reference sequence). Written as DNA, the CDR3 is TGTGCCACCAGCGCGACAGGGGGATACGAGCAGTACTTC. It specifies CATSATGGYEQYF.

The V and J genes are TRBV5-1 and TRBJ1-2; 9 bases are a match to TRBD1. J lost 8 bases, V lost 4 bases, and 9 bases had no gene match. The CDR3 is 14 residues long. The germline V gene encodes CDR1 SGHRS and CDR2 YFSETQ. For the CDR3, the DNA is TGCGCCAGCAGCCCCCGACAGGGGGAGGAAGGCTACACCTTC. Protein: CASSPRQGEEGYTF.

The CDR3 DNA sequence: TGTGCCAGCAACCCCAGGGACAGGGCAGCTGGGGCCAACGTCCTGACTTTC. As protein: CASNPRDRAAGANVLTF. V is TRBV9 and J is TRBJ2-6; 9 bases line up with TRBD1. V lost 6 bases and J lost 2; bases outside the gene matches: 9. The CDR3 spans 17 residues. Germline V gene data show CDR1 as SGDLS and CDR2 as YYNGEE.

The rearrangement uses TRBV10-3 and TRBJ2-1; 9 nucleotides align to TRBD2. The CDR3 spans 13 residues. CDR1 is ENHRY, CDR2 SYGVKD, per germline. With 3 bases clipped from V and 9 bases from J, the junction kept 3 bases outside the gene matches. CDR3 in DNA: TGTGCCATCAGTGATCTAGCGGGAACTGAGCAGTTCTTC. As protein: CAISDLAGTEQFF.

The J gene is TRBJ1-2, the V gene TRBV7-9, with D possibly being TRBD1 (6 bases). V lost 5 bases and J 2 bases, leaving 12 bases between the germline ends. The CDR3 is 14 amino acids. CDR1 and CDR2 (germline): SEHNR, FQNEAQ (reference sequence). The CDR3 DNA reads TGTGCCAGCAGCCTTCAGGGGAAGAACTATGGCTACACCTTC. The encoded protein is CASSLQGKNYGYTF. Full variable domain (outside the CDR3, taken from reference TRBV7-9 and TRBJ1-2): DTGVSQNPRHKITKRGQNVTFRCDPISEHNRLYWYRQTLGQGPEFLTYFQNEAQLEKSRLLSDRFSAERPKGSFSTLEIQRTEQGDSAMYLCASSLQGKNYGYTFGSGTRLTVV.

The V call is TRBV5-1, the J call TRBJ2-7, with 15 bases identical to TRBD2. From germline, CDR1 is SGHRS and CDR2 YFSETQ. This CDR3 is built from 15 residues. J lost 4 bases, V lost 4 bases, and 3 bases had no gene match. The CDR3 region is CASSRGLAGGYEQYF. In nucleotides, the CDR3 is TGCGCCAGCAGCAGGGGACTAGCGGGGGGTTACGAGCAGTACTTC. Filled out from reference TRBV5-1 and TRBJ2-7, the complete variable domain reads KAGVTQTPRYLIKTRGQQVTLSCSPISGHRSVSWYQQTPGQGLQFLFEYFSETQRNKGNFPGRFSGRQFSNSRSEMNVSTLELGDSALYLCASSRGLAGGYEQYFGPGTRLTVT.